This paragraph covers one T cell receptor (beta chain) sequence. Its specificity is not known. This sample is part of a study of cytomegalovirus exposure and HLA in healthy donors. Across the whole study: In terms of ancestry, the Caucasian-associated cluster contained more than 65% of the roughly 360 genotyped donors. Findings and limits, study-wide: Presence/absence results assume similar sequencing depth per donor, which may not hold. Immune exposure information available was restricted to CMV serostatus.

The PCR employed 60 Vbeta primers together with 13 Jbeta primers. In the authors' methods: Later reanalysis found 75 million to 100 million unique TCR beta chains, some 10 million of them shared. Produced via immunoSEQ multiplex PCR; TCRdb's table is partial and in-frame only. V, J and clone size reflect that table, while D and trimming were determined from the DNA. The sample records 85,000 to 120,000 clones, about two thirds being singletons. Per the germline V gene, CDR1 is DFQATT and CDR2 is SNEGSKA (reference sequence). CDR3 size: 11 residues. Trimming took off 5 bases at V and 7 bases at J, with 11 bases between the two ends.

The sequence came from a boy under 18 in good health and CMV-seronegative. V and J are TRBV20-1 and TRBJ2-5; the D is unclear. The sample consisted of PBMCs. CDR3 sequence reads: CSASSTGTQYF. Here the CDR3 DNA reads TGCAGTGCTTCATCCACGGGGACCCAGTACTTC.